What follows is one T cell receptor beta chain and its context. A quantity of roughly 0.5 to 1 ug RNA underwent reverse transcription using random hexamers. With immunoSEQ multiplex PCR, TCR beta CDR3 was amplified across 54 Vbeta and 13 Jbeta. TCRdb itself ran the immunoSEQ multiplex PCR reads through MiXCR, one entry per CDR3 protein. The table shows roughly 300,000 distinct CDR3 sequences, with around 83% occurring only once. The sample comes from a study of CD8 T cells in Susac syndrome. CDR3 length: 10 amino acids. V was cut by 9 bases and J by 8 bases, with 8 bases left in between. Germline lookup yields CDR1 SNHLY and CDR2 FYNNEI. It was treatment-naive patients with stable or active relapsing-remitting disease who made up the multiple sclerosis controls. While CD8+ and CD4+ T cells were isolated negatively, TEMRA cells were enriched by FACS.

This clonotype was obtained from a human donor with multiple sclerosis. This chain uses TRBV2 with TRBJ2-1; the D is unclear. The sample taken for sequencing was CD8+ T cells from PBMCs. The CDR3 reads CARGVDEQFF. CDR3 coding DNA: TGTGCCAGAGGTGTGGATGAGCAGTTCTTC.